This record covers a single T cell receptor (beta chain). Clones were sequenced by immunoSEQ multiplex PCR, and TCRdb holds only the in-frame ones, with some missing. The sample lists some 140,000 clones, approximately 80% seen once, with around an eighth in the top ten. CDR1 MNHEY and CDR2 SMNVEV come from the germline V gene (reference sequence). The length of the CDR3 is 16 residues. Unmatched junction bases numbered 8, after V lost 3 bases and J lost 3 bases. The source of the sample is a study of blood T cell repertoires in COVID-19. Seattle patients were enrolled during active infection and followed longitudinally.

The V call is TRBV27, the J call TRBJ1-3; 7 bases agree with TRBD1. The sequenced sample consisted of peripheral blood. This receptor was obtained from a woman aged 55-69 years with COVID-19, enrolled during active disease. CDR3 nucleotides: TGTGCCAGCAGTTTGAAGGGGGCGCGGAGTGGAAACACCATATATTTT. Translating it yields CASSLKGARSGNTIYF.